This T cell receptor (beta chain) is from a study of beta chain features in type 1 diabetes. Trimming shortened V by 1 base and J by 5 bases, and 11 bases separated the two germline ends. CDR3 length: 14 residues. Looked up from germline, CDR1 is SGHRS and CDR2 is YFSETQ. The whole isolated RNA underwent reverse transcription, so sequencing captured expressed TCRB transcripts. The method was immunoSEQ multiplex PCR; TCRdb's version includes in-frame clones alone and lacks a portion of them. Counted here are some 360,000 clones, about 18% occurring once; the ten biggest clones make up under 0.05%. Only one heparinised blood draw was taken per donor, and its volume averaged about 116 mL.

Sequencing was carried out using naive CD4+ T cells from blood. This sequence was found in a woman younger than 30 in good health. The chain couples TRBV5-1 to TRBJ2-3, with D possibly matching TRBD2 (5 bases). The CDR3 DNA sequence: TGCGCCAGCAGCTTGACCCCCGCGGGAGATACGCAGTATTTT. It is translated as CASSLTPAGDTQYF.